Described below is a single TCR beta chain sequence and its context. The data stem from a study of technical replicates of blood from a few donors. TCRdb's copy holds only in-frame clones and misses some; the assay was immunoSEQ multiplex PCR. Altogether 55,000 to 60,000 clones are present, about 94% being singletons, with the ten largest covering 4.2%. CDR3 length: 17 amino acids. J lost 8 bases, V lost 0 bases, and 12 bases had no gene match. From germline, CDR1 is LGHNA and CDR2 YSLEER. The specimen sequenced was PBMCs. This TCR was sampled from a human donor in good health. Some clones in this sample may be carry-over from other donors' samples. This rearrangement joins TRBV4-3 to TRBJ2-1, with 8 bases lining up with TRBD2. DNA of the CDR3: TGCGCCAGCAGCCAAGATATACGAGCGGGAGTTCCCCATGAGCAGTTCTTC. Translated: CASSQDIRAGVPHEQFF.